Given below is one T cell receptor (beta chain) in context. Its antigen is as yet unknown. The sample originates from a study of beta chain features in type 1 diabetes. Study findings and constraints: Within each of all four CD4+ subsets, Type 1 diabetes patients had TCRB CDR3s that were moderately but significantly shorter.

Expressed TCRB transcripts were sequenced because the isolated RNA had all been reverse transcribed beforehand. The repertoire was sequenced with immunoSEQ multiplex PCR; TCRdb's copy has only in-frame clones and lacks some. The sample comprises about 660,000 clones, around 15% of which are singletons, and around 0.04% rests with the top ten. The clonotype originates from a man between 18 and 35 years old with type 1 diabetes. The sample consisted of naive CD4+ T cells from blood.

This chain's CDR3 is CASSQRINMNTEAFF. The CDR3 region has the DNA TGCGCCAGCAGCCAGAGGATTAACATGAACACTGAAGCTTTCTTT. The rearrangement joins TRBV4-3 to TRBJ1-1; D gene uncertain. Germline values: CDR1 LGHNA, CDR2 YSLEER. Trimming removed 3 bases at V and 0 bases at J, with 11 bases between. The CDR3 has 15 residues.